What follows are 22 T cell receptor beta chains derived from one specimen sequenced in a study of molecular identifiers for immune sequencing clone quantification (dated by TCRdb to 2017 to 2018). The protocol used for the library was PCR. The data were produced on a NextSeq 500. Starting from the raw public reads, TCRdb applied fastp trimming at Q25, assembled clones with MiXCR and retained in-frame beta chains. Entries that share a CDR3 protein sequence are merged under the most common genes and DNA. The sample includes approximately 680,000 distinct CDR3 sequences, with about 25% observed a single time. The ten largest clones capture approximately 0.75% of the sample. Material for sequencing was naive CD8+ T cells from blood, with Jurkat cell RNA spiked in. What the cell subset or site label conveys for this sample: FACS-sorted CD8+CD4-CCR7+CD45RA+ naive T cells. These TCRs come from a human donor in good health. Some libraries in this study had Jurkat cell RNA spiked in.

In its sample, this clonotype was seen many times. The chain uses TRBV20-1 and TRBJ2-3; the D call may be TRBD1 or TRBD2 (5 bases each). Germline CDR1 and CDR2: DFQATT and SNEGSKA (reference sequence). With 0 bases removed from V and 4 bases from J, the gap between germline ends came to 8 bases. This CDR3 has 13 residues. CDR3 loop: CSARDRGSDTQYF. CDR3 DNA sequence: TGCAGTGCTAGAGATCGGGGCTCAGATACGCAGTATTTT.

A note on this clonotype: This may be a read error, as it is one base from a much larger clone. The rearrangement joins TRBV2 to TRBJ1-1; 12 positions agree with TRBD1. In germline, CDR1 is SNHLY, CDR2 FYNNEI. There are 14 residues in the CDR3. CDR3 DNA sequence: TGTGCCAGCAGCACAGGGACAGGGGGCTCTGACGCTTTCTTT. The encoded protein is CASSTGTGGSDAFF.

A word on this clonotype: This sequence may be a read error, since a much larger clone differs from it by one base. V is TRBV5-4 and J is TRBJ2-1; D unresolved. This CDR3 spans 15 amino acids. Trimming removed 4 bases at V and 3 bases at J, with 14 bases between. CDR1 and CDR2 (germline): SGHNT, YYREEE (reference sequence). CDR3 sequence: CASSLGRSDYNEQFF. As DNA, the CDR3 is TGTGCCAGCAGCCTCGGCCGGAGCGACTACAATGAGCAGTTCTTC.

The chain combines TRBV11-2 with TRBJ2-3; D uncertain. The germline CDR1 and CDR2 sequences are SGHAT and FQNNGV. V was pared by 5 bases and J by 5 bases, with 14 bases between. The CDR3 runs 14 residues. CDR3 nucleotides: TGTGCCAGCAGCACACAAGACCAGTTAGATACGCAGTATTTT. This sequence encodes CASSTQDQLDTQYF.

In the case of this clonotype: This is likely a read error, given that the CDR3 carries no conserved phenylalanine or tryptophan at its end. The chain joins TRBV28 to TRBJ2-1, with D possibly matching TRBD2 (5 bases). The germline CDR1 and CDR2 sequences are MDHEN and SYDVKM. The CDR3 contains 16 residues. V shed 3 bases and J shed 8 bases, with 20 bases lying between them. This chain's CDR3 is CASSLGASVGKDEQFS. CDR3 DNA: TGTGCCAGCAGTTTGGGAGCGTCAGTTGGAAAGGATGAGCAGTTCTCC.

At least ten counts were recorded for this clonotype. This rearrangement joins TRBV6-5 to TRBJ2-7; D might be TRBD1 or TRBD2, each matching 5 bases. Germline assignment: CDR1 MNHEY and CDR2 SVGAGI. The CDR3 sequence is 15 residues long. V was shortened by 1 base and J by 2 bases, with 12 bases between the two germline ends. The DNA for the CDR3 is TGTGCCAGCAGTTACTTGGGGGTACCAACCTACGAGCAGTACTTC. Protein sequence: CASSYLGVPTYEQYF.

In its sample, this clonotype was seen many times. The chain joins TRBV4-3 to TRBJ2-7; TRBD2 matches 10 bases. The CDR3 runs 16 residues. The ends lost 1 base at V and 4 bases at J; junction bases unmatched: 7. Germline-derived CDR1 and CDR2 are LGHNA and YSLEER. CDR3 protein: CASSQGLAGVMYEQYF. The DNA for the CDR3 is TGCGCCAGCAGCCAAGGCCTAGCGGGAGTGATGTACGAGCAGTACTTC.

CDR3 sequence reads: CASSFGLGQTGELFF. The DNA for the CDR3 is TGTGCCAGCAGCTTTGGCTTGGGGCAAACCGGGGAGCTGTTTTTT. The chain has TRBV7-9 and TRBJ2-2; D is perhaps TRBD1 (5 bases). The CDR3 extends over 15 amino acids. The ends were cut back, 3 bases at V and 5 bases at J, with 13 bases in the middle. In germline, CDR1 is SEHNR, CDR2 FQNEAQ (reference sequence).

The chain carries TRBV13 and TRBJ2-7; 10 bases agree with TRBD1. CDR1 is PRHDT and CDR2 is FYEKMQ in the germline V gene (reference sequence). This CDR3 spans 17 amino acids. The J segment lost 2 bases and the V segment lost 4 bases, leaving 11 bases of the junction unmatched. Written as DNA, the CDR3 is TGTGCCAGCAGCTCCGGACTAGGGACAGGGGCCGCCTACGAGCAGTACTTC. It is translated as CASSSGLGTGAAYEQYF.

A word on this clonotype: The CDR3 carries no conserved terminal phenylalanine or tryptophan, so it likely arises from a read error. The DNA is left out, because the CDR3 cannot be placed on it with certainty; the CDR3 is given as TCRdb lists it. The J gene is TRBJ1-1, the V gene TRBV7-9. The CDR3 length equals 11 residues, ends included. The germline gives CDR1 SEHNR, CDR2 FQNEAQ (reference sequence). CDR3 sequence reads: CASSHNTEALL.

This clonotype was counted ten times or more. The chain combines TRBV23-1 with TRBJ1-5; possibly TRBD1 for D (5 bases). TRBV23-1 is sorted into the ORF group, with uncertain function. CDR3 length: 14 amino acids. The V end lost 8 bases, the J end lost 3 bases, and 14 bases lay between the germline ends. The CDR3 DNA sequence: TGCGCCAGCTCCCGACAGTTTTTCAATCAGCCCCAGCATTTT. Its translation is CASSRQFFNQPQHF.

This clonotype was seen ten or more times. J is TRBJ2-6 and V is TRBV19; a weak D match, TRBD2 (5 bases). Germline CDR1 and CDR2: LNHDA and SQIVND (reference sequence). This CDR3 has 16 amino acids. Trimming removed 3 bases at V and 2 bases at J, with 11 bases between. The CDR3, as DNA: TGTGCCAGTAGTATTTCGGGGTCTACTGGGGCCAACGTCCTGACTTTC. Its translation: CASSISGSTGANVLTF.

Comment on this clonotype: A much bigger clone sits one base away, suggesting this may be a read error. The rearrangement joins TRBV10-3 to TRBJ1-2; 9 nucleotides align to TRBD1. Trimming cost V 11 bases and J 5 bases; bases outside gene matches: 12. Germline CDR1 and CDR2: ENHRY and SYGVKD. This CDR3 is built from 14 residues. CDR3 sequence: CAVTSRDRDYGYTF. The CDR3 DNA reads TGTGCCGTCACCTCCCGGGACAGGGATTATGGCTACACCTTC.

As to this clonotype: One end of the junction varies from germline; a read error may be responsible. The gene calls are TRBV19 and TRBJ2-2, with a weak D call TRBD1 (7 bases). Germline-derived CDR1 and CDR2 are LNHDA and SQIVND (reference sequence). CDR3 length equals 15 residues. For the CDR3, the DNA is TGTGCCAGTAGTCTATCAGGGGGAGGCACCGGGGAGCTGTCTTTT. Translated: CASSLSGGGTGELSF.

The chain joins TRBV6-2 or TRBV6-3 to TRBJ2-7, with D unclear. The V end was cut by 8 bases, the J end by 0 bases, with 5 bases between. Germline V gene lookup returns CDR1 MNHEY and CDR2 SVGEGT. The CDR3 has 11 amino acids. The CDR3 DNA sequence: TGTGCCAGCGGTATCTCCTACGAGCAGTACTTC. Its translation is CASGISYEQYF.

This clonotype was seen many times. This CDR3 reads CSVSRGNDEQYF. The CDR3 nucleotides are TGCAGCGTTAGCAGGGGCAACGACGAGCAGTACTTC. V is TRBV29-1 and J is TRBJ2-7, with TRBD1 as a possible D gene (6 bases). V dropped 5 bases and J dropped 5 bases, with 13 bases sitting between them. Germline CDR1 SQVTM, CDR2 ANQGSEA. This CDR3 spans 12 amino acids.

The chain is built from TRBV6-5 and TRBJ2-5; 7 nucleotides align to TRBD1. Germline CDR1 reads MNHEY; CDR2 reads SVGAGI. CDR3 length equals 15 residues. V lost 1 base to trimming and J lost 4 bases; unmatched junction nucleotides: 6. CDR3 sequence: CASSYLTYRGETQYF. The CDR3 region has the DNA TGTGCCAGCAGTTACTTGACCTACAGGGGAGAGACCCAGTACTTC.

As for this clonotype: An end of the junction differs from the germline gene, which may be a read error. The rearrangement joins TRBV19 to TRBJ1-1; D unclear. The germline V gene encodes CDR1 LNHDA and CDR2 SQIVND (reference sequence). The CDR3 runs 16 residues. CDR3 sequence: CASQNEDGNLNTEASF. Written as DNA, the CDR3 is TGTGCCAGCCAAAATGAGGATGGGAACTTGAACACTGAAGCTTCCTTT.

This clonotype was seen repeatedly, ten times or more. This chain connects TRBV5-4 to TRBJ2-3; no clear D gene. The length of the CDR3 is 13 residues. In germline, CDR1 is SGHNT, CDR2 YYREEE (reference sequence). The V end lost 4 bases, the J end lost 4 bases, and 10 bases lay between the germline ends. CDR3 sequence reads: CASSQRTPDTQYF. CDR3 nucleotide sequence: TGTGCCAGCAGCCAACGGACCCCAGATACGCAGTATTTT.

This clonotype was detected ten times or more. The rearrangement joins TRBV29-1 to TRBJ1-2, with D possibly TRBD1 on 6 matching bases. The CDR3 is 14 residues long. The germline V gene encodes CDR1 SQVTM and CDR2 ANQGSEA. Trimming shortened V by 3 bases and J by 0 bases, and 11 bases separated the two germline ends. CDR3 region: CSVDRDTSNYGYTF. Here the CDR3 DNA reads TGCAGCGTTGACAGGGACACTTCTAACTATGGCTACACCTTC. The full variable domain, with the rest looked up from reference TRBV29-1 and TRBJ1-2, is SAVISQKPSRDICQRGTSLTIQCQVDSQVTMMFWYRQQPGQSLTLIATANQGSEATYESGFVIDKFPISRPNLTFSTLTVSNMSPEDSSIYLCSVDRDTSNYGYTFGSGTRLTVV.

This clonotype was counted between two and nine times. V gene TRBV5-1 combines with J gene TRBJ2-7; 8 bases line up with TRBD2. V shed 2 bases and J 7 bases; nucleotides not matched to a gene: 5. CDR1 is SGHRS, CDR2 YFSETQ, per germline. The CDR3 spans 13 residues. CDR3 DNA: TGCGCCAGCAGCTTAATCCGGGGGGGAGAGCAGTACTTC. Protein: CASSLIRGGEQYF.

Only a few counts were recorded for this clonotype. The chain carries TRBV7-9 and TRBJ2-7, with 15 bases aligning to TRBD2. The length of the CDR3 is 16 residues. Per the germline V gene, CDR1 is SEHNR and CDR2 is FQNEAQ (reference sequence). Trimming at V came to 5 bases and at J to 5 bases, leaving 7 bases not matched to a gene. The CDR3 loop is CASSAGLAGGGHEQYF. DNA for the CDR3: TGTGCCAGCAGCGCCGGACTAGCGGGAGGGGGGCACGAGCAGTACTTC.